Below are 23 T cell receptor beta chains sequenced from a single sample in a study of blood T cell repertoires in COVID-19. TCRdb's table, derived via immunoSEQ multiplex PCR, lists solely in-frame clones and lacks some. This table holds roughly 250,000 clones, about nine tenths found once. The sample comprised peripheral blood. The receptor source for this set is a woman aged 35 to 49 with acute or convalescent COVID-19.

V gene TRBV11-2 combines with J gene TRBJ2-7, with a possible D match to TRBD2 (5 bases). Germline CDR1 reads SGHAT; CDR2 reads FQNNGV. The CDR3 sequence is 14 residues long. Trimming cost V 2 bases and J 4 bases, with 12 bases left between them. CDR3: CASSLYQTSYEQYV. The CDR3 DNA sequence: TGTGCCAGCAGCTTATATCAAACTAGTTACGAGCAGTACGTC.

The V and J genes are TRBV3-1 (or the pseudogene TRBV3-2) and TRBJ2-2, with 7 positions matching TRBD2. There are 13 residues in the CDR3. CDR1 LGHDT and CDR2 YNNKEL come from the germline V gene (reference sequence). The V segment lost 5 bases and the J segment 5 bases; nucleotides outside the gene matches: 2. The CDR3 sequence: CASSLRGTGELFF. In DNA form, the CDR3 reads TGTGCCAGCAGCTTGCGGGGGACCGGGGAGCTGTTTTTT.

The CDR3 region is CASSWGQGVANSPLHF. CDR3 bases: TGTGCCAGCAGCTGGGGACAGGGGGTCGCTAATTCACCCCTCCACTTT. This rearrangement joins TRBV7-9 to TRBJ1-6, with TRBD1 matching 11 bases. The junction had 5 bases not matched to a gene; V was cut back by 4 bases and J by 6 bases. The germline V gene has CDR1 SEHNR and CDR2 FQNEAQ (reference sequence). The CDR3 is 16 amino acids.

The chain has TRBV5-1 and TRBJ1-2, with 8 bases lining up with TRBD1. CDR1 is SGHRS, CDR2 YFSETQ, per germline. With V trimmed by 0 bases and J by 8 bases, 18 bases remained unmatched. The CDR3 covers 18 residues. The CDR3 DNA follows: TGCGCCAGCAGCTTGGAGGCAGGGGGCGCGCATTTGGCTAGAGGCTACACCTTC. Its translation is CASSLEAGGAHLARGYTF.

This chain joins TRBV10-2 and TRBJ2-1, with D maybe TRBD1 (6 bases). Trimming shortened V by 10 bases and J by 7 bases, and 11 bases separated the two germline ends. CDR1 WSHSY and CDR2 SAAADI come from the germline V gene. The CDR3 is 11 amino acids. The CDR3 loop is CATTTGNEQFF. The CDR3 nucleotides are TGCGCCACCACCACAGGGAATGAGCAGTTCTTC.

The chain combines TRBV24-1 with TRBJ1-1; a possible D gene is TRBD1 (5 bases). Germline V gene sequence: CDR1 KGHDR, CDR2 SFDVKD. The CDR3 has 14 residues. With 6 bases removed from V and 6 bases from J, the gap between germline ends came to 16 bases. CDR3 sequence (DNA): TGTGCCACCAGTATGGGAACGGGGGATGCTGAAGCTTTCTTT. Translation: CATSMGTGDAEAFF.

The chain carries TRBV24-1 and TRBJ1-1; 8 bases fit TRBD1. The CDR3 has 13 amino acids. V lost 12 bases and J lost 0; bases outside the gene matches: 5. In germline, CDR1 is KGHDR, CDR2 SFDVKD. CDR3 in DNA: TGTGCCTCCCGACAGGGGATGAACACTGAAGCTTTCTTT. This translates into CASRQGMNTEAFF.

CDR3 sequence: CASSEAGGSNQPQHF. CDR3 nucleotides: TGTGCCAGCAGTGAAGCGGGGGGTAGCAATCAGCCCCAGCATTTT. This sequence joins TRBV6-1 and TRBJ1-5; a weak D match, TRBD1 (5 bases). Per the germline V gene, CDR1 is MNHNS and CDR2 is SASEGT. The V end lost 0 bases, the J end lost 0 bases, and 6 bases lay between the germline ends. The CDR3 has 15 amino acids.

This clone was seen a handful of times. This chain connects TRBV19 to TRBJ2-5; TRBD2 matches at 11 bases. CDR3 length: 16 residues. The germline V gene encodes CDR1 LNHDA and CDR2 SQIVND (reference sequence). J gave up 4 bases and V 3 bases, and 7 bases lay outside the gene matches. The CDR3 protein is CASSIGVAGGRETQYF. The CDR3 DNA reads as TGTGCCAGTAGTATTGGGGTAGCGGGGGGGCGAGAGACCCAGTACTTC. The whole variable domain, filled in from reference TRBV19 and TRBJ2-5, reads DGGITQSPKYLFRKEGQNVTLSCEQNLNHDAMYWYRQDPGQGLRLIYYSQIVNDFQKGDIAEGYSVSREKKESFPLTVTSAQKNPTAFYLCASSIGVAGGRETQYFGPGTRLLVL.

The CDR3 loop is CASTLNRGGTKNIQYF. As DNA, the CDR3 is TGTGCCAGCACCCTAAACAGGGGAGGAACCAAAAACATTCAGTACTTC. This chain links TRBV21-1 with TRBJ2-4; the table's D call, TRBD1, was not checked against the DNA. TRBV21-1 constitutes a pseudogene. This CDR3 is built from 16 residues.

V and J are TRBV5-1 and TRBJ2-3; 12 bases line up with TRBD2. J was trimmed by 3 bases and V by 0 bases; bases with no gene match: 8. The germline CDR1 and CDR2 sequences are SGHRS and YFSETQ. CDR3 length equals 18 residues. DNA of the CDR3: TGCGCCAGCAGCTTGGGACTAGCGGGGGCATACGGTACAGATACGCAGTATTTT. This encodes CASSLGLAGAYGTDTQYF.

CDR3 sequence: CASGQNTEAFF. The DNA of the CDR3 is TGTGCCTCAGGACAGAACACTGAAGCTTTCTTT. This chain uses TRBV6-4 with TRBJ1-1; D might be TRBD1 (5 bases). V dropped 11 bases and J dropped 1 base, with 8 bases sitting between them. The germline V gene encodes CDR1 MRHNA and CDR2 SNTAGT. The CDR3 is 11 amino acids.

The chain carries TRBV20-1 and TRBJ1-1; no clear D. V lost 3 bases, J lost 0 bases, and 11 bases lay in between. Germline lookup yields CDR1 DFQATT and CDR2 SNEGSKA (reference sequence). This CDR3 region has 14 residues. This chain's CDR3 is CSASWWRLNTEAFF. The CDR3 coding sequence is TGCAGTGCTAGTTGGTGGAGGTTGAACACTGAAGCTTTCTTT.

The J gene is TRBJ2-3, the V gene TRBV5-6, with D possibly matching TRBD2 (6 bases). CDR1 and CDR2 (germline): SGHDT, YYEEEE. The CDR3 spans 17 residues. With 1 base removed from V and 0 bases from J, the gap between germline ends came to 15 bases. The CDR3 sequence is CASSLLRDSFSTDTQYF. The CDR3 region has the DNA TGTGCCAGCAGCTTGCTCCGGGACTCCTTTAGCACAGATACGCAGTATTTT.

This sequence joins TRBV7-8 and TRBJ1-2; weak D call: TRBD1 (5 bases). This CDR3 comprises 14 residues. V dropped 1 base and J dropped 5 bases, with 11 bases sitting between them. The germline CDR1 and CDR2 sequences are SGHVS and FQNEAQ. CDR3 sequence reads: CASSLEGLKYGYTF. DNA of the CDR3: TGTGCCAGCAGCTTAGAGGGGCTTAAATATGGCTACACCTTC.

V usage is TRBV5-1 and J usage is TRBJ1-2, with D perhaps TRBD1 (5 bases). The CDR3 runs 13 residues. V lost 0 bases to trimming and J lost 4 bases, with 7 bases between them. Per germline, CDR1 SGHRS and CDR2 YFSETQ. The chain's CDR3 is CASSLVGAYGYTF. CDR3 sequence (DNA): TGCGCCAGCAGCTTGGTAGGGGCCTATGGCTACACCTTC.

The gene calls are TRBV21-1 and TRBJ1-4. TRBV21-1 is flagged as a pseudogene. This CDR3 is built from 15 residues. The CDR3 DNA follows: TGTGCCAGCAGCAGCCCCCGCGGAGTGTACGAAAAACTGTTTTTT. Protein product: CASSSPRGVYEKLFF.

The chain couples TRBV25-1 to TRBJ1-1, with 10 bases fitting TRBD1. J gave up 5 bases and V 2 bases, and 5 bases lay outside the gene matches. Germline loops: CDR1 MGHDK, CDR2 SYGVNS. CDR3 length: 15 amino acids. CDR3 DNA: TGTGCCAGCAGTGAAGAGGGACAGGGGTGGACTGAAGCTTTCTTT. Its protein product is CASSEEGQGWTEAFF. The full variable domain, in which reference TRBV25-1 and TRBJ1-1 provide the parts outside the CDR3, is EADIYQTPRYLVIGTGKKITLECSQTMGHDKMYWYQQDPGMELHLIHYSYGVNSTEKGDLSSESTVSRIRTEHFPLTLESARPSHTSQYLCASSEEGQGWTEAFFGQGTRLTVV.

The DNA of the CDR3 is TGCGCCAGCAGTGGAGGAAGTATAGCAGGGATCGGGGAGCTGTTTTTT. It encodes CASSGGSIAGIGELFF. This sequence joins TRBV10-1 and TRBJ2-2; possible D gene TRBD1, 5 bases. This CDR3 comprises 16 residues. Germline values: CDR1 WNHNN, CDR2 SYGVQD (reference sequence). V lost 4 bases to trimming and J lost 7 bases, with 19 bases between them.

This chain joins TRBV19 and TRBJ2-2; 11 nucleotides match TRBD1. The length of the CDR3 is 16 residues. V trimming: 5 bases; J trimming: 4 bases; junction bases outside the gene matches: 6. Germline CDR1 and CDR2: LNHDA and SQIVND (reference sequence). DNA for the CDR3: TGTGCCAGTAGTGGACCGGGACAGGGGGTCACCGGGGAGCTGTTTTTT. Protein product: CASSGPGQGVTGELFF.

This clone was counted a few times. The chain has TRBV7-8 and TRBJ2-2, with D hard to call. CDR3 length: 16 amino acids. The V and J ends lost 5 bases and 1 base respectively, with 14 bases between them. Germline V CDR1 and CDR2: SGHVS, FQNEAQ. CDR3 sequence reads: CASSPDEAGNTGELFF. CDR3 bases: TGTGCCAGCAGCCCCGACGAGGCTGGGAACACCGGGGAGCTGTTTTTT.

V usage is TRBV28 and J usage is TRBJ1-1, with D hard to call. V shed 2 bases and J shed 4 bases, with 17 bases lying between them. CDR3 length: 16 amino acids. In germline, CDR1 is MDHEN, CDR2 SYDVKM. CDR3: CASSLGPAGLVTEAFF. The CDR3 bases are TGTGCCAGCAGTTTAGGGCCAGCCGGTTTAGTCACTGAAGCTTTCTTT.

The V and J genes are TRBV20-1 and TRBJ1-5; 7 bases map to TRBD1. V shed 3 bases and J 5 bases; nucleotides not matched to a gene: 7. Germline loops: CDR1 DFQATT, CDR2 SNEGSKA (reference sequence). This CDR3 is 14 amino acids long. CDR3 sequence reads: CSASNRGLDQPQHF. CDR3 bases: TGCAGTGCTAGTAACAGGGGTCTCGATCAGCCCCAGCATTTT.